This is a list of T cell receptor beta chains from one sample in a study of blood T cell repertoires in COVID-19. TCRdb keeps only in-frame clones here, not all; method: immunoSEQ multiplex PCR. Seen here are tens of thousands of clones, 90% observed once, and the top ten hold under 8.5%. The source material was peripheral blood. The receptors were gathered from a young man with COVID-19, enrolled during active disease. Both conserved end residues are part of each CDR3. The D gene is left open where the match is weak. The listing skips clone size in some rows; elsewhere it reads once, few, many or a size class.

>.|TRBV7-9|TRBJ1-6|TRBD1
CASSLDRGENSPLHF
TGTGCCAGCAGCTTAGACAGGGGCGAGAATTCACCCCTCCACTTT
>.|TRBV12-3/TRBV12-4|TRBJ1-5|.
CATGLGNQPQHF
TGTGCAACAGGGTTGGGCAATCAGCCCCAGCATTTT
>.|TRBV2|TRBJ1-2|TRBD1
CASSPTGATDYGYTF
TGTGCCAGCAGTCCCACAGGGGCCACGGACTATGGCTACACCTTC
>.|TRBV2|TRBJ2-7|TRBD2
CASSRLAANSYEQYF
TGTGCCAGCAGTAGGCTAGCGGCCAACTCCTACGAGCAGTACTTC
>.|TRBV30|TRBJ2-7|.
CAWSESLSSYEQYF
TGTGCCTGGAGCGAGAGTCTGAGCTCCTACGAGCAGTACTTC
>once|TRBV5-4|TRBJ1-2|.
CASSLGNREGLEGYTF
TGTGCCAGCAGCTTGGGCAACAGGGAGGGACTGGAAGGCTACACCTTC
>.|TRBV27|TRBJ2-1|.
CASSFGQRYYNEQFF
TGTGCCAGCAGTTTTGGACAGCGATATTACAATGAGCAGTTCTTC
>.|TRBV5-1|TRBJ2-6|.
CASTQGSAGSGANVLTF
TGCGCCAGCACCCAGGGGTCCGCCGGCTCTGGGGCCAACGTCCTGACTTTC
>once|TRBV9|TRBJ2-2|TRBD2
CASSEGSGKGELFF
TGTGCCAGCAGTGAGGGGAGCGGGAAGGGGGAGCTGTTTTTT
>.|TRBV4-3|TRBJ2-7|TRBD1
CASSPITGDEQYF
TGCGCCAGCAGCCCGATTACAGGGGACGAGCAGTACTTC
>.|TRBV29-1|TRBJ1-4|.
CSVEVFAGKLFF
TGCAGCGTTGAAGTTTTCGCGGGAAAACTGTTTTTT
>.|TRBV30|TRBJ2-3|TRBD2
CAWSAGLTDTQYF
TGTGCCTGGAGTGCGGGACTAACAGATACGCAGTATTTT
>.|TRBV6-5|TRBJ1-1|.
CASSYSTELSEAFF
TGTGCCAGCAGTTACTCGACGGAACTATCTGAAGCTTTCTTT